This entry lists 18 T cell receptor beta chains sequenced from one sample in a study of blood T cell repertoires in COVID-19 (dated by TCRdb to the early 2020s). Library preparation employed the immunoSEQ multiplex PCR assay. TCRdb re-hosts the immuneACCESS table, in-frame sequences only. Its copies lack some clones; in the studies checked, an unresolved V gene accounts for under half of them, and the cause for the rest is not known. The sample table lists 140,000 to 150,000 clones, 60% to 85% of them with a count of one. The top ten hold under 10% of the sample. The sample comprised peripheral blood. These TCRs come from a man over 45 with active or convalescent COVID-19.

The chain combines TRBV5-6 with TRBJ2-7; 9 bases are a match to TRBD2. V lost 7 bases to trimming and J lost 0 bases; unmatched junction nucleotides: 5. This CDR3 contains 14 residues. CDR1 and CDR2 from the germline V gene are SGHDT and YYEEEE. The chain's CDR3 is CASQLAGSSYEQYF. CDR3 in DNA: TGTGCCAGCCAGCTAGCGGGAAGCTCCTACGAGCAGTACTTC.

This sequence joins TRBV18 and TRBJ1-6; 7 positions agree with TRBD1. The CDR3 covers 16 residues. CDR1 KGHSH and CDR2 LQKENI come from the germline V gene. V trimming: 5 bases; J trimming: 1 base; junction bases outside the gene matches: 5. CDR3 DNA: TGTGCCAGCTCAATAACACAGGGGTCCTATAATTCACCCCTCCACTTT. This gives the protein CASSITQGSYNSPLHF.

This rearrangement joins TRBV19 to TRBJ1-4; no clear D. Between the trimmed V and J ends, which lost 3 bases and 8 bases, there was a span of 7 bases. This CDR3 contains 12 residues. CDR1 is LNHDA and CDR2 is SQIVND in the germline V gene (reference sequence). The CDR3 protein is CASSIGGEKLFF. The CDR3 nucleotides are TGTGCCAGTAGTATTGGCGGGGAAAAACTGTTTTTT.

The DNA of the CDR3 is TGTGCCAGCAGCGTAGGGGACAGGGTGTTAGAGACCCAGTACTTC. This translates into CASSVGDRVLETQYF. The chain is built from TRBV9 and TRBJ2-5; 9 nucleotides match TRBD1. With V trimmed by 0 bases and J by 4 bases, 4 bases remained unmatched. Germline V lookup: CDR1 SGDLS, CDR2 YYNGEE. This CDR3 has 15 residues.

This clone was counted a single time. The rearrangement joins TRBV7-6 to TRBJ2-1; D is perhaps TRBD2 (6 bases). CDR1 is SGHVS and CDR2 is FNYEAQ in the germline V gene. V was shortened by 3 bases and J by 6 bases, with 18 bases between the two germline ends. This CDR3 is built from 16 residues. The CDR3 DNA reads TGTGCCAGCAGCTTCGGCACGGGAGTTGTTGTCAATGAGCAGTTCTTC. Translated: CASSFGTGVVVNEQFF.

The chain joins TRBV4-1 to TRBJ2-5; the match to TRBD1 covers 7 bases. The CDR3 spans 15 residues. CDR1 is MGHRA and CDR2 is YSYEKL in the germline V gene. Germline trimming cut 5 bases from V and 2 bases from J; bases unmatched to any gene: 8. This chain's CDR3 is CASSAWTGLQETQYF. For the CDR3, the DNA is TGCGCCAGCAGCGCCTGGACAGGTTTACAAGAGACCCAGTACTTC.

As DNA, the CDR3 is TGCGCCAGCAGCCAACTGCCCCCCCCGGGGGATTACGAGCAGTACTTC. Residues: CASSQLPPPGDYEQYF. The V call is TRBV4-1, the J call TRBJ2-7, with a weak D call TRBD2 (6 bases). The V end was cut by 2 bases, the J end by 4 bases, with 18 bases between. CDR1 is MGHRA and CDR2 is YSYEKL in the germline V gene. The CDR3 runs to 16 residues.

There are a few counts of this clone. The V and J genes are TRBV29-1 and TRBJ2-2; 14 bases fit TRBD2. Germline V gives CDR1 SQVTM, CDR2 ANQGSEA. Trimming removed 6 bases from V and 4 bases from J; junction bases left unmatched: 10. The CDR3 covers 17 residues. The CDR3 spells CSVLPGLAGVGTGELFF. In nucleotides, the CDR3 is TGCAGCGTACTTCCGGGACTAGCGGGAGTCGGCACCGGGGAGCTGTTTTTT.

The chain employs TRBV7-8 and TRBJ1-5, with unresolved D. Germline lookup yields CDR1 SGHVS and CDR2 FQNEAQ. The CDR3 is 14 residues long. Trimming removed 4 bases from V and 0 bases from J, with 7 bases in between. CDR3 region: CASSSQNSNQPQHF. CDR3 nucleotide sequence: TGTGCCAGCAGCTCACAGAATAGCAATCAGCCCCAGCATTTT.

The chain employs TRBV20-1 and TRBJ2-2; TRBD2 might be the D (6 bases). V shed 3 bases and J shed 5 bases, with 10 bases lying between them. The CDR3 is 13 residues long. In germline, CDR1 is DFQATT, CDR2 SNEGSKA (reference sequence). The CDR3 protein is CSASTRGTGELFF. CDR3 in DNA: TGCAGTGCTAGTACCCGGGGGACCGGGGAGCTGTTTTTT.

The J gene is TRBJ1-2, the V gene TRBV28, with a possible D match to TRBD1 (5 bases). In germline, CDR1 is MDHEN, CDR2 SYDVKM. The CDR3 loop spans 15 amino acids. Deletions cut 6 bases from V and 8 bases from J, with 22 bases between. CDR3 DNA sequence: TGTGCCAGCAGACTGGGAGGGCAGGGCCAACTAGGCTACACCTTC. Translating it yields CASRLGGQGQLGYTF.

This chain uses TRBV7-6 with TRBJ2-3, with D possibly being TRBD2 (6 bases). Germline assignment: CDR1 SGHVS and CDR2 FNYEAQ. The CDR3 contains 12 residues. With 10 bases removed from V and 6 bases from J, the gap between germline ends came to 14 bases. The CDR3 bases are TGTGCCACTAATAATGGGAGGGATACGCAGTATTTT. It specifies CATNNGRDTQYF.

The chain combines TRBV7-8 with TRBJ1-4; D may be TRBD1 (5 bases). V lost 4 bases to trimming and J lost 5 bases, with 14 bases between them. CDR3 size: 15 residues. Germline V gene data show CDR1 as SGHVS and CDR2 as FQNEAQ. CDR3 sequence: CASSSDIQGNEKLFF. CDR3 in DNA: TGTGCCAGCAGCTCGGACATCCAGGGAAATGAAAAACTGTTTTTT.

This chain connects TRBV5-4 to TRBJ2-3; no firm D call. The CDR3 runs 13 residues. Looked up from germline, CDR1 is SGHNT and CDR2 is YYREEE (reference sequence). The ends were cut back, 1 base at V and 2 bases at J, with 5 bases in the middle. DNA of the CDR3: TGTGCCAGCAGCTTGCCCAACACAGATACGCAGTATTTT. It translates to CASSLPNTDTQYF.

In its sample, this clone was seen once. The CDR3 spells CSGVGYYEQYF. The DNA of the CDR3 is TGCAGTGGGGTGGGCTACTACGAGCAGTACTTC. The gene calls are TRBV20-1 and TRBJ2-7; no firm D call. CDR3 length: 11 residues. CDR1 and CDR2 from the germline V gene are DFQATT and SNEGSKA (reference sequence). Between the trimmed V and J ends, which lost 7 bases and 3 bases, there was a span of 10 bases.

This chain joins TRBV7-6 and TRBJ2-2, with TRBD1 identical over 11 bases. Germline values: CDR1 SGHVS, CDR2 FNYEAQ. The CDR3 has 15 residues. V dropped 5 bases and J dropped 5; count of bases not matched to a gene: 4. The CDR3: CASSPDRGQTGELFF. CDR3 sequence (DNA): TGTGCCAGCAGCCCGGACAGGGGGCAAACCGGGGAGCTGTTTTTT.

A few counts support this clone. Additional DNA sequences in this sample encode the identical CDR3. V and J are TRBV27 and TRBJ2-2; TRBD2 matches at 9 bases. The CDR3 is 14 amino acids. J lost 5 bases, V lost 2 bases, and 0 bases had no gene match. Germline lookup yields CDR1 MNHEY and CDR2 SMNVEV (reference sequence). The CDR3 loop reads CASSLLAGTGELFF. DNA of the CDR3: TGTGCCAGCAGTTTACTAGCGGGAACCGGGGAGCTGTTTTTT.

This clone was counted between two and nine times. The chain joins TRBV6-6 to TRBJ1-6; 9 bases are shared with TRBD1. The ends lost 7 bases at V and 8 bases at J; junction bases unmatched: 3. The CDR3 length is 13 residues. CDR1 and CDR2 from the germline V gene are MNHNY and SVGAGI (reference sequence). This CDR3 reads CASNRGPDSPLHF. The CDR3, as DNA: TGTGCCAGCAACAGGGGGCCCGATTCACCCCTCCACTTT.